This T cell receptor (beta chain) originates from a study of blood T cell repertoires in COVID-19 (dated by TCRdb to 2018 to 2021). As for the study more broadly: Samples from collaborators originated in the United States, Italy and Spain and spanned both the acute and convalescent phases of COVID-19. Sample metadata almost always included a de-identified subject ID, COVID-19 status, age in years and sex. The samples were drawn from two sources: the first 160 participants of the ongoing ImmuneRACE study, and fewer than 1,500 subjects contributed by 6 global collaborators. Deeply sampled blood TCRbeta repertoires from subjects exposed to, actively infected with, or recovered from COVID-19 were included in the dataset. Where available, HLA class I and class II types were taken from metadata supplied by the sample provider and were not determined by assay-based typing. The material from the prospective study consisted of cDNA or gDNA derived from T cells, B-cell-depleted T cells, or PBMCs. A freely available public database, intended as a resource for researchers studying the immune response to SARS-CoV-2, is where the repertoires were released.

The immunoSEQ Assay, a bias-controlled multiplex PCR, was used to amplify TCRbeta CDR3 regions from genomic DNA. Per the source publication's procedure: Nucleated cell counts per sample were estimated from amplification of reference gene primers within the assay. To quantify the absolute abundance of each unique TCRbeta CDR3 rearrangement, sequence reads were collapsed and filtered. Productive Simpson clonality was computed per sample as the square root of Simpson's diversity index over productive rearrangements. TCRdb retrieved this table from immuneACCESS and kept in-frame rearrangements only. Not all clones are present; in checked studies, unresolved V genes account for under half, and no reason is known for the remainder. The DNA was the basis for D and trimming; V, J and clone size are from that table. For this sample the table gives 210,000 or so clones, of which around 78% were detected only once. The biggest ten clones account for 2.8% of the sample.

General study outcomes and caveats: The amount of clinical and demographic metadata varied by source and participant and was provided uncurated.

Note on this clone: What this receptor recognizes is not known. Base qualities are not at hand, and no much larger clone is one base apart.

The collaborating institutions used their own protocols to collect whole blood in K2EDTA tubes. For TCRbeta analysis, collaborator samples were shipped as frozen whole blood, as isolated PBMCs, or as DNA extracted from either sample type. V sheds 1 base and J sheds 8 bases, leaving 14 bases between their ends. Counted from cysteine to phenylalanine, this CDR3 has 14 amino acids. Of all the DNA, just the CDR3 is kept, 42 bases in frame from base 1. Looking up the germline V gene yields CDR1 SGHTA and CDR2 FQGNSA. The chain was built from TRBV7-2 and TRBJ1-2; the D gene identity is not certain. The TCR originated in a woman aged 80 or older with active or convalescent COVID-19. The specimen sequenced was peripheral blood. CDR3 sequence: CASSLGHAGGGYTF. In nucleotide form, the sequence is TGTGCCAGCAGCTTAGGACACGCTGGAGGGGGCTACACCTTC.